A single T cell receptor beta chain is shown here with its context. The antigen is not known. This specimen belongs to a study of T cell responses to AZD1222 COVID-19 vaccine. Regarding the study as a whole: CD4 TCRs linked to vaccination spanned spike, dominating at 160-218 and 743-854.

Germline CDR1 reads MRHNA; CDR2 reads SNTAGT. V shed 4 bases and J shed 0 bases, with 11 bases lying between them. CDR3 length equals 15 residues. Assay used: immunoSEQ multiplex PCR; TCRdb lists only in-frame clones, some missing. The sample shows about 260,000 clones, over 85% of them seen only once. The chain couples TRBV6-4 to TRBJ2-3; D unresolved. This receptor was obtained from an adult in good health. Sequenced here: peripheral blood, sampled on day 0 of AZD1222 vaccination. The CDR3 nucleotides are TGTGCCAGCAGTGTACGGCCTACTAGCACAGATACGCAGTATTTT. The encoded protein is CASSVRPTSTDTQYF.